The 14 T cell receptor beta chains in this list originate from one sample, sequenced in a study of cytomegalovirus exposure and HLA in healthy donors (dated by TCRdb to 2016 to 2017). The library was obtained by the immunoSEQ multiplex PCR assay. For the multiplex PCR, a mixture combining 60 forward primers for TCR Vbeta segments and 13 reverse primers for TCR Jbeta segments was used. The clones in this table, taken by TCRdb from immuneACCESS, are in-frame only. Not every clone is retained; where verified, under half of the shortfall comes from an unresolved V gene, and the cause of the rest is unknown. This sample is represented by some 150,000 clones; around 83% of them were singletons. The ten largest clonotypes hold 3.5% to 5% of the sample. Sequenced input: PBMCs. The receptors derive from a man aged 40-50 years in good health and CMV-seropositive.

The V gene is TRBV6-5, the J gene TRBJ2-2, with 7 bases fitting TRBD1. The CDR3 consists of 16 residues. CDR1 is MNHEY and CDR2 is SVGAGI in the germline V gene. J gave up 5 bases and V 1 base, and 7 bases lay outside the gene matches. This CDR3 reads CASSYFKGAWTGELFF. The CDR3 region has the DNA TGTGCCAGCAGTTACTTTAAGGGGGCATGGACCGGGGAGCTGTTTTTT.

This sequence joins TRBV5-5 and TRBJ1-2, with D possibly TRBD1 on 5 matching bases. Germline V gene lookup returns CDR1 SGHKS and CDR2 YYEKEE (reference sequence). The V and J ends lost 2 bases and 4 bases respectively, with 15 bases between them. The CDR3 consists of 15 residues. CDR3 DNA sequence: TGTGCCAGCAGCTTATGGGGCAGAACCTTCTATGGCTACACCTTC. Its translation is CASSLWGRTFYGYTF.

The chain combines TRBV30 with TRBJ2-1; TRBD1 matches 8 bases. CDR1 is GTSNPN, CDR2 SVGIG, per germline (reference sequence). CDR3 length equals 13 residues. The J segment lost 0 bases and the V segment lost 8 bases, leaving 3 bases of the junction unmatched. Written as DNA, the CDR3 is TGTGCCACAGGGGGATTCTCCTACAATGAGCAGTTCTTC. It yields the protein CATGGFSYNEQFF.

This chain connects TRBV2 to TRBJ2-5, with no clear D. The length of the CDR3 is 15 residues. Germline loops: CDR1 SNHLY, CDR2 FYNNEI. The ends were cut back, 3 bases at V and 1 base at J, with 12 bases in the middle. The CDR3 sequence: CASSESGPPQETQYF. The CDR3 DNA reads as TGTGCCAGCAGTGAGTCAGGTCCCCCCCAAGAGACCCAGTACTTC.

The chain employs TRBV7-9 and TRBJ1-4; D gene unclear. Germline CDR1 SEHNR, CDR2 FQNEAQ (reference sequence). The germline V and J ends were trimmed by 5 bases and 8 bases, with 18 bases remaining between them. The CDR3 is 15 amino acids. The CDR3: CASSPWSKGGEKLFF. The CDR3, as DNA: TGTGCCAGCAGCCCCTGGTCCAAGGGAGGGGAAAAACTGTTTTTT.

The chain employs TRBV19 and TRBJ1-2; a possible D gene is TRBD1 (6 bases). Trimming took off 6 bases at V and 7 bases at J, with 12 bases between the two ends. The CDR3 contains 12 residues. The V gene's germline CDR1 is LNHDA and CDR2 SQIVND (reference sequence). The DNA of the CDR3 is TGTGCCAGTAGGAGGGACACCCTTGGCTACACCTTC. Translating gives CASRRDTLGYTF. The variable domain in full, completed from reference TRBV19 and TRBJ1-2, reads DGGITQSPKYLFRKEGQNVTLSCEQNLNHDAMYWYRQDPGQGLRLIYYSQIVNDFQKGDIAEGYSVSREKKESFPLTVTSAQKNPTAFYLCASRRDTLGYTFGSGTRLTVV.

This chain links TRBV18 with TRBJ1-1; the D gene is possibly TRBD1 (6 bases). The V end was cut by 4 bases, the J end by 0 bases, with 24 bases between. Germline assignment: CDR1 KGHSH and CDR2 LQKENI. CDR3 length: 19 residues. The CDR3 reads CASSQTHLRTASMNTEAFF. The CDR3 DNA reads as TGTGCCAGCTCACAAACACACCTTAGGACAGCCTCCATGAACACTGAAGCTTTCTTT. The full variable domain, rest sourced from reference TRBV18 and TRBJ1-1, is NAGVMQNPRHLVRRRGQEARLRCSPMKGHSHVYWYRQLPEEGLKFMVYLQKENIIDESGMPKERFSAEFPKEGPSILRIQQVVRGDSAAYFCASSQTHLRTASMNTEAFFGQGTRLTVV.

V is TRBV2 and J is TRBJ2-1, with D possibly TRBD1 on 5 matching bases. The CDR3 consists of 12 residues. Germline V gives CDR1 SNHLY, CDR2 FYNNEI. Trimming pared 6 bases from V and 4 bases from J, leaving 7 bases between. The CDR3: CASRAGYNEQFF. CDR3 in DNA: TGTGCCAGCAGGGCAGGGTACAATGAGCAGTTCTTC. Full variable domain (remainder filled in from reference TRBV2 and TRBJ2-1): EPEVTQTPSHQVTQMGQEVILRCVPISNHLYFYWYRQILGQKVEFLVSFYNNEISEKSEIFDDQFSVERPDGSNFTLKIRSTKLEDSAMYFCASRAGYNEQFFGPGTRLTVL.

The gene calls are TRBV5-1 and TRBJ2-1; D is possibly TRBD2 (7 bases). CDR1 is SGHRS, CDR2 YFSETQ, per germline. V lost 0 bases and J 3 bases, leaving 13 bases between the germline ends. The CDR3 is 16 residues long. DNA of the CDR3: TGCGCCAGCAGCTTGGGGGGGGGCCTTAACTACAATGAGCAGTTCTTC. It translates to CASSLGGGLNYNEQFF.

The CDR3 DNA sequence: TGTGCTAGTGGGGACAGGTGGCGGTTGGTCAATGAGCAGTTCTTC. It codes for CASGDRWRLVNEQFF. The chain couples TRBV12-5 to TRBJ2-1; 7 bases line up with TRBD1. The CDR3 extends over 15 amino acids. CDR1 LGHNT and CDR2 FRNRAP come from the germline V gene. J was trimmed by 6 bases and V by 6 bases; bases with no gene match: 11.

The J gene is TRBJ1-1, the V gene TRBV18; a possible D gene is TRBD1 (6 bases). The CDR3 has 14 residues. The germline V and J ends were trimmed by 3 bases and 4 bases, with 12 bases remaining between them. The germline V gene has CDR1 KGHSH and CDR2 LQKENI. In DNA, the CDR3 is TGTGCCAGCTCACCCTCAGGGGCCACCACTGAAGCTTTCTTT. The encoded protein is CASSPSGATTEAFF.

The V call is TRBV2, the J call TRBJ1-2; weak D call: TRBD1 (6 bases). The V gene's germline CDR1 is SNHLY and CDR2 FYNNEI. V lost 6 bases and J 4 bases, leaving 18 bases between the germline ends. This CDR3 spans 15 amino acids. Here the CDR3 reads CASSTPTGGGYGYTF. The CDR3 DNA sequence: TGTGCCAGCAGCACCCCGACGGGGGGCGGCTATGGCTACACCTTC.

This chain joins TRBV6-1 and TRBJ1-1; D perhaps matches TRBD1 (6 bases). The CDR3 extends over 14 amino acids. Trimming took off 6 bases at V and 0 bases at J, with 11 bases between the two ends. Germline values: CDR1 MNHNS, CDR2 SASEGT. Written as DNA, the CDR3 is TGTGCCAGCAGGGACAGATCGATGAACACTGAAGCTTTCTTT. Encoded protein: CASRDRSMNTEAFF.

The chain recombines TRBV7-2 with TRBJ2-4; the match to TRBD2 covers 8 bases. The trim removed 4 bases at V and 5 bases at J, leaving 7 bases unmatched. This CDR3 region has 15 residues. Germline CDR1 SGHTA, CDR2 FQGNSA. The CDR3 here is CASSSRGGRENIQYF. The DNA of the CDR3 is TGTGCCAGCAGCTCACGGGGGGGCCGGGAAAACATTCAGTACTTC.